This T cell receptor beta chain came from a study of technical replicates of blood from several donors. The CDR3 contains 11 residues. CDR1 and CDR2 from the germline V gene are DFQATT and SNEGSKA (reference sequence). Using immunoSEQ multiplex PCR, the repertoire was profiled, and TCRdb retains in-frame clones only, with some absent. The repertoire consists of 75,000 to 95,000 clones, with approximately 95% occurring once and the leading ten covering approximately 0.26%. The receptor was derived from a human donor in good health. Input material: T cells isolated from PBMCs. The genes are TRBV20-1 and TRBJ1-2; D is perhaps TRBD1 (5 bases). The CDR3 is CTGREDYGYTF. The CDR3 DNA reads TGCACTGGCAGGGAGGACTATGGCTACACCTTC.